This T cell receptor (beta chain) was found in a study of blood T cell repertoires in COVID-19. Study background: PBMCs, B-cell-depleted T cells, or T cells provided the cDNA or gDNA that made up the material.

A few counts support this clone. The CDR3 has 14 residues. From germline, CDR1 is LGHDT and CDR2 YNNKEL (reference sequence). V was shortened by 5 bases and J by 6 bases, with 17 bases between the two germline ends. Profiled with immunoSEQ multiplex PCR; TCRdb holds only in-frame clones, not every one. The sample consists of 250,000 to 350,000 clones, 88% of them appearing once. Sequencing input: PBMCs or T cells enriched from blood (not recorded which). The source is a woman between 50 and 59 years old who had recovered from COVID-19. V gene TRBV3-1 (or the pseudogene TRBV3-2) combines with J gene TRBJ2-7, with TRBD2 as a possible D gene (6 bases). The CDR3 loop reads CASSERSEGREQYF. CDR3 nucleotides: TGTGCCAGCAGCGAAAGGTCGGAGGGTCGCGAGCAGTACTTC.